This section outlines one T cell receptor beta chain sequence together with its context. V shed 1 base and J shed 2 bases, with 8 bases lying between them. CDR1 is SGHTA, CDR2 FQGNSA, per germline. The CDR3 contains 14 residues. The data stem from a study of shared clonotypes between healthy human individuals. Clones were sequenced by immunoSEQ multiplex PCR, and TCRdb holds only the in-frame ones, with some missing. The sample lists over 2 million clones; approximately 94% were seen once. CD45RO-negative, CCR7-selected cells formed the naive CD8 fraction, which excluded terminally differentiated effector memory CD45RA+ cells.

The V call is TRBV7-2, the J call TRBJ1-2; no clear D. Material for sequencing was naive CD8+ T cells sorted from blood. The sequence derives from a man aged 18 to 30 in good health. This CDR3 reads CASSLVQENYGYTF. In nucleotides, the CDR3 is TGTGCCAGCAGCTTAGTTCAGGAGAACTATGGCTACACCTTC. Together with reference TRBV7-2 and TRBJ1-2, the CDR3 gives the full variable domain: GAGVSQSPSNKVTEKGKDVELRCDPISGHTALYWYRQSLGQGLEFLIYFQGNSAPDKSGLPSDRFSAERTGGSVSTLTIQRTQQEDSAVYLCASSLVQENYGYTFGSGTRLTVV.